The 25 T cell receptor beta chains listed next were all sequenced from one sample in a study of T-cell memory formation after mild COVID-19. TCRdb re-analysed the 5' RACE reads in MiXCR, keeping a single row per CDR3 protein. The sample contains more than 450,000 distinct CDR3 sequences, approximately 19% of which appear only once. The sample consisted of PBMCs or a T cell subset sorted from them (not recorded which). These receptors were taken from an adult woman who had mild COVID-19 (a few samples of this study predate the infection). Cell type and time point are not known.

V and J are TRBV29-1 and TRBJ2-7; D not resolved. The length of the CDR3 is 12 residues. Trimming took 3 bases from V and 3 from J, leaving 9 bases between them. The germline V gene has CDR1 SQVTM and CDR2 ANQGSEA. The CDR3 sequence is CSVENTDYEQYF. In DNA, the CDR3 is TGCAGCGTTGAGAACACCGACTACGAGCAGTACTTC.

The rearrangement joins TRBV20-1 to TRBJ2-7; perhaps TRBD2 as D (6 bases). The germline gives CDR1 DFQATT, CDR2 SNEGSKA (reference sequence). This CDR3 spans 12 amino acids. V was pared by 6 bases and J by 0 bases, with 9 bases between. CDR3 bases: TGCAGTGCAGGCGGGACCTCCTACGAGCAGTACTTC. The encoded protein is CSAGGTSYEQYF.

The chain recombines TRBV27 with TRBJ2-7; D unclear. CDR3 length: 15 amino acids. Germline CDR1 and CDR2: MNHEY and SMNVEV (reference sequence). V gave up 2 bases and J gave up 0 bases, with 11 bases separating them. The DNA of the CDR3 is TGTGCCAGCAGTTTAATTTACCAGGCCTCCTACGAGCAGTACTTC. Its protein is CASSLIYQASYEQYF.

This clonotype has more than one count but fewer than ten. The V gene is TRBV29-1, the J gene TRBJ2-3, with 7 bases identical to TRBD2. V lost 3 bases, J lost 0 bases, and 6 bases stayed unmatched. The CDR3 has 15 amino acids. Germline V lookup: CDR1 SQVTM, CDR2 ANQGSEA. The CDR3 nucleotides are TGCAGCGTTGAGGTGAGAGCGGGAAGCACAGATACGCAGTATTTT. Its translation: CSVEVRAGSTDTQYF.

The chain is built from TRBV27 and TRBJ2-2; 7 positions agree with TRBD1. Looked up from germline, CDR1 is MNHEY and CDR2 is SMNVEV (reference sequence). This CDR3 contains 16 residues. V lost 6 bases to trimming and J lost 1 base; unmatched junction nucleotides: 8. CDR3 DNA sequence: TGTGCCAGCAGGCGACAGGGAAAGCGGAACACCGGGGAGCTGTTTTTT. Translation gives CASRRQGKRNTGELFF.

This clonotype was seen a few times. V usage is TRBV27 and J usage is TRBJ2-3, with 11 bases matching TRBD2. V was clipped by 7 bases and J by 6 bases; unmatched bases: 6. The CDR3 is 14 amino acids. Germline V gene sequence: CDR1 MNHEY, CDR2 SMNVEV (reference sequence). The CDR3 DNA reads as TGTGCCAGCAAACTAGCGGGAGTGAGTGATACGCAGTATTTT. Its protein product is CASKLAGVSDTQYF.

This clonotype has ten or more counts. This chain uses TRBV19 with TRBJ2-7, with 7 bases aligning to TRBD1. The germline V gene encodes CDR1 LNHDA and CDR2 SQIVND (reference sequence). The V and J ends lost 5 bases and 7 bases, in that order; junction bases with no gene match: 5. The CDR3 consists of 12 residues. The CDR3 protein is CASSPTGWEQYF. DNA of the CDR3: TGTGCCAGTAGTCCGACAGGGTGGGAGCAGTACTTC.

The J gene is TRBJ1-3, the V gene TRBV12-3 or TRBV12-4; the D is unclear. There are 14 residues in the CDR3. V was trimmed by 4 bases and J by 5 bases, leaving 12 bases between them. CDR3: CASSSTDGRNTIYF. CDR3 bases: TGTGCCAGCAGTTCAACGGATGGGAGAAACACCATATATTTT.

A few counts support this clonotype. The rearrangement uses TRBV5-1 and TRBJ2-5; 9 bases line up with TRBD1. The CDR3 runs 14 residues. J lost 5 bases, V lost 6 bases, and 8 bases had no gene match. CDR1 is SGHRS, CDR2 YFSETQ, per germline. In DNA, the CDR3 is TGCGCCAGCAACCCGGGACAGGGTGAGGAGACCCAGTACTTC. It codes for CASNPGQGEETQYF.

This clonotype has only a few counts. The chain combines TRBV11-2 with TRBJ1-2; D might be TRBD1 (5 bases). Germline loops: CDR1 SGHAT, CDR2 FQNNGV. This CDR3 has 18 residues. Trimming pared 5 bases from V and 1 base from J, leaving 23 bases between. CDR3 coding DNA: TGTGCCAGCAGCCTCCCAGGGACGGTTCATCGGGTTAACTATGGCTACACCTTC. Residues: CASSLPGTVHRVNYGYTF.

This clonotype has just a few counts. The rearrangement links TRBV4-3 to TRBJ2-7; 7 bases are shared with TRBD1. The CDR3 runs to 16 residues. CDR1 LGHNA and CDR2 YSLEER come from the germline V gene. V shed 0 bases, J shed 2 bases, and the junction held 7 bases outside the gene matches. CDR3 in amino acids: CASSQDDGQGAYEQYF. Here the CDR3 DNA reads TGCGCCAGCAGCCAAGATGACGGGCAGGGGGCCTACGAGCAGTACTTC.

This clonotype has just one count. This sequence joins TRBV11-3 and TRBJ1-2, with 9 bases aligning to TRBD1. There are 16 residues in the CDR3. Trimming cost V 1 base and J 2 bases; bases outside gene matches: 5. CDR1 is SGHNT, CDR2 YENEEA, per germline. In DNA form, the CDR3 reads TGTGCCAGCAGCTTAGTCTCCGGACAGGGGAACTATGGCTACACCTTC. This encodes CASSLVSGQGNYGYTF.

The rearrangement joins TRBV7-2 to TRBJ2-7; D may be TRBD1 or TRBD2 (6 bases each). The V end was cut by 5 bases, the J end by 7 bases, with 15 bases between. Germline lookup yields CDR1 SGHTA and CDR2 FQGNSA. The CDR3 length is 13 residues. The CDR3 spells CASSPGGGFEQYF. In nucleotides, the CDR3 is TGTGCCAGCAGCCCCGGAGGGGGTTTTGAGCAGTACTTC. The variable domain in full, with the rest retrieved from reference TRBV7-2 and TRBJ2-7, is GAGVSQSPSNKVTEKGKDVELRCDPISGHTALYWYRQSLGQGLEFLIYFQGNSAPDKSGLPSDRFSAERTGGSVSTLTIQRTQQEDSAVYLCASSPGGGFEQYFGPGTRLTVT.

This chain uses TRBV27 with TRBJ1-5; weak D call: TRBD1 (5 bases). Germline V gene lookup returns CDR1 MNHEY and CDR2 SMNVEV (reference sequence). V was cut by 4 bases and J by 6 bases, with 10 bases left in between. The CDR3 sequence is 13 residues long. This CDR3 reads CASSSGIGQPQHF. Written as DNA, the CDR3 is TGTGCCAGCAGTTCAGGGATCGGTCAGCCCCAGCATTTT.

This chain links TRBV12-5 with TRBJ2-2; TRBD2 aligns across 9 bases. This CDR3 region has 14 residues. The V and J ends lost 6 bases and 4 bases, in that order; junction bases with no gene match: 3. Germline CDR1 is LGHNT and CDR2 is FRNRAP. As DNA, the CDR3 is TGTGCTAGTGGGCCTAGCGGGGTCACCGGGGAGCTGTTTTTT. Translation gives CASGPSGVTGELFF.

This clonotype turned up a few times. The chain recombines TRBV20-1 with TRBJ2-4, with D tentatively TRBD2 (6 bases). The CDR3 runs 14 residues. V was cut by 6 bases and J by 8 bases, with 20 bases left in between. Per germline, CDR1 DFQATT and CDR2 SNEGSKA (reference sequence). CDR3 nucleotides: TGCAGTGCCCCCCAGGAGGGCCGCGGGTACATTCAGTACTTC. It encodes CSAPQEGRGYIQYF.

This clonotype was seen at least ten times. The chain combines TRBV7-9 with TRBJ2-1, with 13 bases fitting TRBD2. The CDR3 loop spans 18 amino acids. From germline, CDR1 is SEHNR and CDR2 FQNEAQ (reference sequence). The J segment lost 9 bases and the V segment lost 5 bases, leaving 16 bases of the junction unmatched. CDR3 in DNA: TGTGCCAGCAGCGCGACTAGCGGGGGGACCCTATTCTTCGGTGAGCAGTTCTTC. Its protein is CASSATSGGTLFFGEQFF.

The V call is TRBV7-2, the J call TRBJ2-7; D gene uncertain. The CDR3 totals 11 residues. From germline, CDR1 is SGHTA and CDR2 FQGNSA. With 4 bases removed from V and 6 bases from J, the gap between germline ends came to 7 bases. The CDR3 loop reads CASSSSSEQYF. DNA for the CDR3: TGTGCCAGCAGCTCCTCAAGCGAGCAGTACTTC.

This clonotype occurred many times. The CDR3 spells CSAATRDSLTTSYNEQFF. Here the CDR3 DNA reads TGCAGTGCGGCGACTAGGGACAGCCTAACCACCTCCTACAATGAGCAGTTCTTC. V usage is TRBV20-1 and J usage is TRBJ2-1, with D maybe TRBD1 (7 bases). Between the trimmed V and J ends, which lost 6 bases and 0 bases, there was a span of 24 bases. This CDR3 contains 18 residues. Germline CDR1 DFQATT, CDR2 SNEGSKA (reference sequence).

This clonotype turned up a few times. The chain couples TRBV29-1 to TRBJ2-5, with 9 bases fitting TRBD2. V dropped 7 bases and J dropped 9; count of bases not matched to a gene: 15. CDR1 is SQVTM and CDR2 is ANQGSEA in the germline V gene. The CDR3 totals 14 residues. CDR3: CSDGGLAGNSPQYF. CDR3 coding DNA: TGCAGCGACGGCGGGCTAGCGGGAAATTCACCCCAGTACTTC.

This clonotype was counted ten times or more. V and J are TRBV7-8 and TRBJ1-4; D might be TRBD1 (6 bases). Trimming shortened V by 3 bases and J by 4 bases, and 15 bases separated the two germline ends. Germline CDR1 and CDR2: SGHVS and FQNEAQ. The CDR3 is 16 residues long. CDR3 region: CASSLGAGSYNEKLFF. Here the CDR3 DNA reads TGTGCCAGCAGCTTGGGGGCCGGCAGCTATAATGAAAAACTGTTTTTT.

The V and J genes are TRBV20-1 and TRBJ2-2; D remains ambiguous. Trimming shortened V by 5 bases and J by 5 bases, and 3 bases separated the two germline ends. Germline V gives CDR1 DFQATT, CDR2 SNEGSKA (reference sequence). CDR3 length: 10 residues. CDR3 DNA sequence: TGCAGTGCTGGGACCGGGGAGCTGTTTTTT. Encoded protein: CSAGTGELFF.

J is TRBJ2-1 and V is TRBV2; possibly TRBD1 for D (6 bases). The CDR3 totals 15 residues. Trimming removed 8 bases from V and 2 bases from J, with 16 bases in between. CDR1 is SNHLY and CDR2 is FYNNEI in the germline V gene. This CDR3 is CASATPRGAYNEQFF. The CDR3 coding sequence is TGTGCCAGCGCCACCCCCAGGGGAGCCTACAATGAGCAGTTCTTC. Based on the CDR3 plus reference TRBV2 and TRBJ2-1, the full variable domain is EPEVTQTPSHQVTQMGQEVILRCVPISNHLYFYWYRQILGQKVEFLVSFYNNEISEKSEIFDDQFSVERPDGSNFTLKIRSTKLEDSAMYFCASATPRGAYNEQFFGPGTRLTVL.

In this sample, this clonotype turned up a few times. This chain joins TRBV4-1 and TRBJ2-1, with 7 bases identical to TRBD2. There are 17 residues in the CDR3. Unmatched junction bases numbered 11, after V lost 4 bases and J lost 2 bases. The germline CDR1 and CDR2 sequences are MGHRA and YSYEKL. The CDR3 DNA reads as TGCGCCAGCAGCCCCCAGGGTCTCGCGGGGGCCTACAATGAGCAGTTCTTC. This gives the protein CASSPQGLAGAYNEQFF.

Here the CDR3 DNA reads TGTGCCAGCAGTCCAATGAGGGTTGACACTGAAGCTTTCTTT. Its protein product is CASSPMRVDTEAFF. The chain is built from TRBV12-3 or TRBV12-4 and TRBJ1-1, with D uncertain. Trimming took off 5 bases at V and 3 bases at J, with 13 bases between the two ends. CDR3 size: 14 residues.